What follows are 21 T cell receptor beta chains derived from one specimen sequenced in a study of Tregs in tolerant kidney transplant recipients (dated by TCRdb to about 2019). These receptors have no known antigen. Library prep was done by the immunoSEQ multiplex PCR assay. TCRdb re-hosts the immuneACCESS table, in-frame sequences only. Its copies lack some clones; in the studies checked, an unresolved V gene accounts for under half of them, and the cause for the rest is not known. Across this sample there are under 45,000 clones, with less than 97% seen only once. Of the sample, around 0.4% falls within the top ten clones. The sequenced material came from Tregs from blood cultured with allogeneic cells. The receptors were gathered from a human donor in good health.

This CDR3 is CASSLAGGVSSYEQYF. CDR3 sequence (DNA): TGTGCCAGCAGCTTAGCGGGGGGGGTCAGCTCCTACGAGCAGTACTTC. The chain joins TRBV7-2 to TRBJ2-7; 7 nucleotides align to TRBD2. Per the germline V gene, CDR1 is SGHTA and CDR2 is FQGNSA. After removal of 0 bases from V and 0 bases from J, the junction contained 5 bases not matched to a gene. The CDR3 is 16 residues long.

The chain combines TRBV20-1 with TRBJ1-1; unclear D gene. V lost 1 base to trimming and J lost 4 bases, with 4 bases between them. There are 11 residues in the CDR3. Germline V gene sequence: CDR1 DFQATT, CDR2 SNEGSKA (reference sequence). CDR3 coding DNA: TGCAGTGCTAGAGGGGTCACTGAAGCTTTCTTT. Protein sequence: CSARGVTEAFF.

The sample holds one count of this clone. The rearrangement links TRBV6-5 to TRBJ2-2, with 9 bases identical to TRBD1. The CDR3 length is 15 residues. In germline, CDR1 is MNHEY, CDR2 SVGAGI. Trimming took 2 bases from V and 7 from J; bases not matched to a gene: 5. The CDR3 coding sequence is TGTGCCAGCAGTTACGAGACAGGGGGTCACGGGGAGCTGTTTTTT. It translates to CASSYETGGHGELFF.

The V and J genes are TRBV18 and TRBJ1-1, with D possibly matching TRBD1 (6 bases). With 6 bases removed from V and 4 bases from J, the gap between germline ends came to 9 bases. Germline CDR1 and CDR2: KGHSH and LQKENI. The CDR3 totals 12 residues. The CDR3 region has the DNA TGTGCCAGCTCCTCACAGGGCACTGAAGCTTTCTTT. Protein: CASSSQGTEAFF.

The V gene is TRBV19, the J gene TRBJ1-5, with D uncertain. This CDR3 has 17 residues. The V and J ends lost 1 base and 0 bases respectively, with 13 bases between them. Germline lookup yields CDR1 LNHDA and CDR2 SQIVND (reference sequence). The DNA for the CDR3 is TGTGCCAGTAGTATAGCGCCGGGGTCCTTTAGCAATCAGCCCCAGCATTTT. Translating it yields CASSIAPGSFSNQPQHF.

The CDR3 sequence: CASTVGAAHNSPLHF. In nucleotides, the CDR3 is TGTGCCAGTACTGTGGGGGCCGCCCATAATTCACCCCTCCACTTT. This chain links TRBV19 with TRBJ1-6; maybe TRBD1 (6 bases). V was shortened by 7 bases and J by 5 bases, with 15 bases between the two germline ends. This CDR3 region has 15 residues. In germline, CDR1 is LNHDA, CDR2 SQIVND (reference sequence).

In DNA, the CDR3 is TGTGCCAGCAGCCCGAGGACTAGCGGGATGGGTAGTACAGATACGCAGTATTTT. This sequence encodes CASSPRTSGMGSTDTQYF. This chain uses TRBV11-2 with TRBJ2-3, with 12 bases aligning to TRBD2. CDR1 SGHAT and CDR2 FQNNGV come from the germline V gene. Trimming removed 5 bases from V and 3 bases from J; junction bases left unmatched: 12. This CDR3 contains 18 residues.

In its sample, this clone was seen once. V usage is TRBV5-6 and J usage is TRBJ2-3; 12 bases are a match to TRBD2. CDR1 and CDR2 from the germline V gene are SGHDT and YYEEEE. The J segment lost 5 bases and the V segment lost 3 bases, leaving 10 bases of the junction unmatched. The CDR3 has 17 residues. CDR3 in DNA: TGTGCCAGCAGCTGGGACCAACTAGCGGGAGGTTTAGATACGCAGTATTTT. Encoded protein: CASSWDQLAGGLDTQYF.

The V and J genes are TRBV7-2 and TRBJ1-2, with 10 bases fitting TRBD1. Trimming took 5 bases from V and 4 from J; bases not matched to a gene: 7. Germline V gives CDR1 SGHTA, CDR2 FQGNSA. The CDR3 has 15 amino acids. In nucleotides, the CDR3 is TGTGCCAGCAGCCGCGGGACAGGGGCTTCCTATGGCTACACCTTC. This sequence encodes CASSRGTGASYGYTF.

The rearrangement joins TRBV5-6 to TRBJ2-4, with D possibly being TRBD1 (6 bases). V was shortened by 2 bases and J by 0 bases, with 12 bases between the two germline ends. Germline V lookup: CDR1 SGHDT, CDR2 YYEEEE. The CDR3 totals 16 residues. The CDR3 region is CASSLSDRIAKNIQYF. The DNA of the CDR3 is TGTGCCAGCAGCTTATCGGACAGAATAGCCAAAAACATTCAGTACTTC.

This chain joins TRBV5-1 and TRBJ2-5, with TRBD1 matching over 11 bases. Germline lookup yields CDR1 SGHRS and CDR2 YFSETQ. V trimming: 4 bases; J trimming: 5 bases; junction bases outside the gene matches: 1. CDR3 length: 13 residues. For the CDR3, the DNA is TGCGCCAGCAGCGGGACAGGGGGGGAGACCCAGTACTTC. Protein sequence: CASSGTGGETQYF.

The V call is TRBV6-6, the J call TRBJ2-2, with D perhaps TRBD2 (5 bases). V lost 10 bases and J lost 4, with 16 bases in between. CDR3 size: 14 residues. Germline V gives CDR1 MNHNY, CDR2 SVGAGI (reference sequence). DNA of the CDR3: TGTGCCACCCCTTCGGGGTGGGGCACCGGGGAGCTGTTTTTT. It specifies CATPSGWGTGELFF.

This clone was counted only a few times. The DNA of the CDR3 is TGTGCCAGCAGTGAGGGACAGGATTATGGCTACACCTTC. Amino acids: CASSEGQDYGYTF. This chain links TRBV2 with TRBJ1-2, with 8 nucleotides matching TRBD1. The V gene's germline CDR1 is SNHLY and CDR2 FYNNEI. The V segment lost 3 bases and the J segment 5 bases; nucleotides outside the gene matches: 2. CDR3 length: 13 residues.

The rearrangement uses TRBV5-1 and TRBJ1-1; D is undetermined. CDR1 and CDR2 from the germline V gene are SGHRS and YFSETQ. This CDR3 is built from 14 residues. Trimming took off 2 bases at V and 1 base at J, with 9 bases between the two ends. Here the CDR3 DNA reads TGCGCCAGCAGCTTCGGATTAGGGAACACTGAAGCTTTCTTT. It specifies CASSFGLGNTEAFF.

V gene TRBV6-1 combines with J gene TRBJ1-5; 10 bases are a match to TRBD1. Germline V CDR1 and CDR2: MNHNS, SASEGT. The CDR3 covers 14 residues. V gave up 6 bases and J gave up 6 bases; unmatched junction bases: 5. CDR3 residues: CASRIGQGGQPQHF. CDR3 nucleotides: TGTGCCAGCAGGATTGGACAGGGGGGTCAGCCCCAGCATTTT.

The chain combines TRBV10-3 with TRBJ1-1; maybe TRBD1 (6 bases). The CDR3 covers 15 residues. V was pared by 2 bases and J by 1 base, with 11 bases between. Germline V gene sequence: CDR1 ENHRY, CDR2 SYGVKD. The CDR3 loop reads CAISEPRGGNTEAFF. In nucleotides, the CDR3 is TGTGCCATCAGTGAGCCAAGAGGGGGGAACACTGAAGCTTTCTTT.

The chain recombines TRBV5-1 with TRBJ2-7; D uncertain. CDR1 SGHRS and CDR2 YFSETQ come from the germline V gene. Trimming removed 0 bases from V and 2 bases from J, with 6 bases in between. CDR3 length: 13 residues. The CDR3 region is CASSLGPAYEQYF. CDR3 nucleotide sequence: TGCGCCAGCAGCTTGGGGCCAGCCTACGAGCAGTACTTC.

This clone was observed once. The gene calls are TRBV7-9 and TRBJ2-7, with TRBD1 as a possible D gene (6 bases). This CDR3 comprises 15 residues. Germline V gene data show CDR1 as SEHNR and CDR2 as FQNEAQ (reference sequence). V dropped 5 bases and J dropped 1 base, with 15 bases sitting between them. DNA for the CDR3: TGTGCCAGCAGCCCCCGGGGCAGGGGTTCCTACGAGCAGTACTTC. It yields the protein CASSPRGRGSYEQYF.

The chain joins TRBV29-1 to TRBJ2-1, with 12 bases lining up with TRBD2. The J segment lost 1 base and the V segment lost 5 bases, leaving 0 bases of the junction unmatched. The V gene's germline CDR1 is SQVTM and CDR2 ANQGSEA. This CDR3 is built from 14 residues. Written as DNA, the CDR3 is TGCAGCGTTACTAGCGGGGGGTCCTACAATGAGCAGTTCTTC. Translated, it gives CSVTSGGSYNEQFF.

The chain employs TRBV5-5 and TRBJ2-2; possibly TRBD1 or TRBD2 for D (5 bases each). CDR1 and CDR2 from the germline V gene are SGHKS and YYEKEE (reference sequence). The CDR3 extends over 15 amino acids. V was trimmed by 2 bases and J by 6 bases, leaving 14 bases between them. The CDR3 loop is CASSFLAGFSGELFF. In DNA form, the CDR3 reads TGTGCCAGCAGCTTCCTAGCAGGGTTCTCCGGGGAGCTGTTTTTT. Looking up the rest from reference TRBV5-5 and TRBJ2-2 gives the full variable domain: DAGVTQSPTHLIKTRGQQVTLRCSPISGHKSVSWYQQVLGQGPQFIFQYYEKEERGRGNFPDRFSARQFPNYSSELNVNALLLGDSALYLCASSFLAGFSGELFFGEGSRLTVL.

The chain links TRBV18 to TRBJ2-2; 8 nucleotides agree with TRBD2. The CDR3 covers 16 residues. V gave up 0 bases and J gave up 7 bases; unmatched junction bases: 7. Germline CDR1 reads KGHSH; CDR2 reads LQKENI. The CDR3 region has the DNA TGTGCCAGCTCACCACCTGGAGCGGGAGTCGACGGGGAGCTGTTTTTT. This gives the protein CASSPPGAGVDGELFF. The full variable domain, rest sourced from reference TRBV18 and TRBJ2-2, is NAGVMQNPRHLVRRRGQEARLRCSPMKGHSHVYWYRQLPEEGLKFMVYLQKENIIDESGMPKERFSAEFPKEGPSILRIQQVVRGDSAAYFCASSPPGAGVDGELFFGEGSRLTVL.